Included here is one T cell receptor (beta chain) sequence, with context. TCRdb called the RT-PCR reads again in MiXCR, with one record for every CDR3 protein. The sample lists about 570,000 distinct CDR3 sequences, roughly 10% occurring once. This entry is derived from a study of response to subunit inactivated influenza vaccine. CDR1 and CDR2 (germline): LNHNV, YYDKDF (reference sequence). CDR3 length equals 13 residues. V was clipped by 0 bases and J by 6 bases, with 9 bases between them. The sample also formed part of further work on T cells expressing NK-cell markers. From that second work: UMIs were included in TCR beta cDNA generated by 5'RACE template switching. Sequenced donors, eight in total, included seven who were HCMV-seropositive and one who was seronegative. The leading position in the CD3+CD56-NKG2C+ fraction of several donors also went to these clonotypes.

This rearrangement joins TRBV15 to TRBJ2-7; no clear D gene. The sample here was PBMCs from blood, taken on the day of vaccination. The receptor's source is a man aged 50 or older who received an inactivated influenza vaccine. CDR3 bases: TGTGCCACCAGCAGAGATTTGGCCCGCGAGCAGTACTTC. Translation gives CATSRDLAREQYF.